Listed below are T cell receptor beta chains from one sample, sequenced in a study of OX40 agonist ivuxolimab in advanced cancers. TCRdb's table, derived via immunoSEQ multiplex PCR, lists solely in-frame clones and lacks some. The table records about 42,000 clones, around nine tenths of them present only once. Source: CD4+ or CD8+ T cells sorted from blood, taken in a trial of the OX40 agonist ivuxolimab. Receptor source: an adult with an advanced solid tumor such as melanoma, head and neck, liver or kidney cancer. CDR3s include the opening cysteine and the closing phenylalanine or tryptophan. A D gene is named only where the DNA matches it firmly. Rows may omit the clone size; those that give it use once, few, many or a size class.

J gene,clone size,D gene,V gene,CDR3 protein,CDR3 DNA
TRBJ2-7,-,-,TRBV11-2,CASSLVGNYEQYF,TGTGCCAGCAGCTTAGTTGGGAACTACGAGCAGTACTTC
TRBJ1-4,once,-,TRBV6-4,CASSEGEGIGKLFF,TGTGCCAGCAGTGAAGGGGAAGGGATTGGAAAACTGTTTTTT
TRBJ1-1,-,TRBD1,TRBV9,CASSDPPGGSTEAFF,TGTGCCAGCAGCGACCCCCCAGGGGGAAGCACTGAAGCTTTCTTT
TRBJ2-7,-,TRBD1,TRBV30,CAWSVGTGTYEQYF,TGTGCCTGGAGTGTGGGGACAGGGACCTACGAGCAGTACTTC
TRBJ2-1,-,-,TRBV11-2,CASTTGYLSYNEQFF,TGTGCCAGCACCACGGGGTACCTCTCCTACAATGAGCAGTTCTTC
TRBJ1-1,-,-,TRBV7-3,CASSLNRNTEAFF,TGTGCCAGCAGCTTAAACAGGAACACTGAAGCTTTCTTT
TRBJ2-1,-,-,TRBV7-9,CASSLLGLPENEQFF,TGTGCCAGCAGCCTCTTGGGCCTTCCGGAAAATGAGCAGTTCTTC
TRBJ1-4,-,-,TRBV7-9,CASRGGNEKLFF,TGTGCCAGCAGGGGGGGCAATGAAAAACTGTTTTTT
TRBJ2-1,once,-,TRBV4-1,CASSQGGNEQFF,TGCGCCAGCAGCCAAGGGGGGAATGAGCAGTTCTTC
TRBJ2-1,-,TRBD2,TRBV7-6,CASSFPSGEQFF,TGTGCCAGCAGCTTCCCTAGCGGGGAGCAGTTCTTC
TRBJ2-2,-,-,TRBV5-1,CASSLVGRTGELFF,TGCGCCAGCAGCTTGGTTGGACGGACCGGGGAGCTGTTTTTT
TRBJ1-2,-,TRBD1,TRBV6-5,CASSYSDRSDNYGYTF,TGTGCCAGCAGTTACTCGGACAGGTCAGACAACTATGGCTACACCTTC
TRBJ2-7,-,-,TRBV7-8,CASSLYSHEQYF,TGTGCCAGCAGCTTGTACTCCCACGAGCAGTACTTC
TRBJ2-7,-,-,TRBV5-5,CASSLLLTYEQYF,TGTGCCAGCAGCTTGCTCCTTACCTACGAGCAGTACTTC
TRBJ2-7,-,-,TRBV2,CATLDRYEQYF,TGTGCCACCCTTGACAGGTACGAGCAGTACTTC
TRBJ2-7,-,TRBD2,TRBV28,CASSFWREAYEQYF,TGTGCCAGCAGTTTCTGGCGGGAGGCCTACGAGCAGTACTTC
TRBJ2-4,-,-,TRBV5-6,CASSGIPGGGGNNIQYF,TGTGCCAGCAGCGGCATCCCAGGGGGCGGGGGAAATAACATTCAGTACTTC
TRBJ1-2,once,TRBD1,TRBV28,CASNLDREVGGYTF,TGTGCCAGCAACCTGGACAGGGAGGTAGGGGGCTACACCTTC
TRBJ1-2,-,-,TRBV10-2,CATVAEGVSLGYTF,TGCGCCACCGTCGCGGAGGGGGTATCTCTTGGCTACACCTTC
TRBJ2-7,-,TRBD1,TRBV4-3,CASGTGVHYEQYF,TGCGCCAGCGGGACAGGGGTTCACTACGAGCAGTACTTC
TRBJ2-3,few,-,TRBV5-4,CASSLRTNDGTQYF,TGTGCCAGCAGCCTACGGACCAATGATGGTACGCAGTATTTT
TRBJ2-1,-,-,TRBV27,CASSLGNRVEQFF,TGTGCCAGCAGTTTAGGAAACCGTGTTGAGCAGTTCTTC
TRBJ1-4,-,-,TRBV15,CATSLLFGQGEKLFF,TGTGCCACCAGCCTTTTATTCGGACAAGGGGAAAAACTGTTTTTT
TRBJ1-1,-,-,TRBV9,CASSVGGRGNTEAFF,TGTGCCAGCAGCGTTGGAGGCAGGGGGAACACTGAAGCTTTCTTT
TRBJ1-1,once,TRBD1,TRBV27,CASSLVQGASTEAFF,TGTGCCAGCAGTTTAGTCCAGGGGGCGAGCACTGAAGCTTTCTTT
TRBJ2-1,-,-,TRBV7-9,CASSLGNEQFF,TGTGCCAGCAGCTTAGGCAATGAGCAGTTCTTC
TRBJ2-7,-,TRBD2,TRBV5-1,CASSLRLAGISYEQYF,TGCGCCAGCAGCTTGCGACTAGCGGGGATCTCCTACGAGCAGTACTTC
TRBJ2-1,-,TRBD2,TRBV7-6,CASSAPPGLSYSEQFF,TGTGCCAGCAGTGCACCCCCGGGACTATCCTACAGTGAGCAGTTCTTC
TRBJ2-2,-,-,TRBV4-3,CASSQDGFNTGELFF,TGCGCCAGCAGCCAAGATGGCTTTAACACCGGGGAGCTGTTTTTT
TRBJ2-7,-,TRBD2,TRBV15,CATSIAGGPYEQYF,TGTGCCACCAGCATAGCGGGAGGGCCCTACGAGCAGTACTTC
TRBJ2-5,-,-,TRBV5-6,CASSLSEETQYF,TGTGCCAGCAGCTTGTCTGAAGAGACCCAGTACTTC
TRBJ1-5,-,TRBD1,TRBV6-5,CASSGRQGVQPQHF,TGTGCCAGCAGTGGCAGACAGGGTGTCCAGCCCCAGCATTTT
TRBJ2-7,-,-,TRBV5-1,CASSLGGYEQYF,TGCGCCAGCAGCTTGGGGGGCTACGAGCAGTACTTC
TRBJ1-3,-,-,TRBV4-1,CASSQPRNTIYF,TGCGCCAGCAGCCAACCCAGAAACACCATATATTTT
TRBJ2-1,-,TRBD2,TRBV5-5,CASSYLAGGVDEQFF,TGTGCCAGCAGTTACCTAGCGGGAGGTGTCGATGAGCAGTTCTTC
TRBJ2-3,-,-,TRBV12-5,CASGLGLARDTQYF,TGTGCTAGTGGTTTGGGGTTAGCCCGAGATACGCAGTATTTT
TRBJ2-7,once,TRBD1,TRBV27,CASSSRDSFYEQYF,TGTGCCAGCAGTTCCCGGGACAGCTTCTACGAGCAGTACTTC
TRBJ1-6,-,-,TRBV4-1,CASSQDQGYSPLHF,TGCGCCAGCAGCCAAGATCAGGGTTATTCACCCCTCCACTTT